Listed below are T cell receptor beta chains from one sample, sequenced in a study of cytomegalovirus exposure and HLA in healthy donors. Using immunoSEQ multiplex PCR, the repertoire was profiled, and TCRdb retains in-frame clones only, with some absent. This sample's table has under 200,000 clones. The sample consisted of PBMCs. The receptors were sampled from a man younger than 40 in good health and CMV-seronegative. The CDR3 runs from the conserved cysteine through the conserved F or W. The order of the fields is CDR3 DNA, CDR3 protein, V gene, J gene, D gene. A D gene is named only where the DNA matches it firmly.

CDR3 DNA: TGTGCCAGCAGTTACGCGGGGGGAAACAATGAGCAGTTCTTC
CDR3 protein: CASSYAGGNNEQFF
V gene: TRBV6-5
J gene: TRBJ2-1
D gene: TRBD2

CDR3 DNA: TGTGCCAGCAGTTACTCGAATCCTAGCGCTCAAGAGACCCAGTACTTC
CDR3 protein: CASSYSNPSAQETQYF
V gene: TRBV6-6
J gene: TRBJ2-5
D gene: -

CDR3 DNA: TGTGCCAGCAGCCGAGCTAGCGGGAGAACAGATACGCAGTATTTT
CDR3 protein: CASSRASGRTDTQYF
V gene: TRBV5-6
J gene: TRBJ2-3
D gene: TRBD2

CDR3 DNA: TGTGCCAGCAGTTATGTCCCGGGGTCCAAAAACATTCAGTACTTC
CDR3 protein: CASSYVPGSKNIQYF
V gene: TRBV6-5
J gene: TRBJ2-4
D gene: -

CDR3 DNA: TGTGCCAGCAGCTTAGTACTAGCGGGGTTACATACGCAGTATTTT
CDR3 protein: CASSLVLAGLHTQYF
V gene: TRBV11-3
J gene: TRBJ2-3
D gene: TRBD2

CDR3 DNA: TGCGCCAGCAGCTTGGGACCTCAGCGGGGGAGCACAGATACGCAGTATTTT
CDR3 protein: CASSLGPQRGSTDTQYF
V gene: TRBV5-1
J gene: TRBJ2-3
D gene: TRBD2

CDR3 DNA: TGTGCCATCAGTGATTGGACACGACGGGAGACCCAGTACTTC
CDR3 protein: CAISDWTRRETQYF
V gene: TRBV10-3
J gene: TRBJ2-5
D gene: -

CDR3 DNA: TGTGCCAGCAGCTTAGCGGGGACAGTCTACGAGCAGTACTTC
CDR3 protein: CASSLAGTVYEQYF
V gene: TRBV7-8
J gene: TRBJ2-7
D gene: TRBD1

CDR3 DNA: TGCGCCTGGAGTCTAACGGGGGGAAACACTGAAGCTTTCTTT
CDR3 protein: CAWSLTGGNTEAFF
V gene: TRBV30
J gene: TRBJ1-1
D gene: -

CDR3 DNA: TGTGCCAGCAGTTTGACTAGCGGCACCGGGGAGCTGTTTTTT
CDR3 protein: CASSLTSGTGELFF
V gene: TRBV28
J gene: TRBJ2-2
D gene: TRBD2